Shown below are 30 T cell receptor beta chains from a single sample sequenced in a study of blood T cell repertoires in COVID-19 (dated by TCRdb to the early 2020s). Library method: the immunoSEQ multiplex PCR assay. Sourced from immuneACCESS, this table was stored by TCRdb with only in-frame sequences that have V and J called. A share of the clones is absent; for the studies checked, an unresolved V gene accounts for under half, and the remainder has no known explanation. The sample has tens of thousands of clones on record, roughly 73% of them singletons. In total, the top ten clones hold 28% of the sample. The source material was peripheral blood. The receptors were gathered from a woman aged 70-85 years with acute or convalescent COVID-19.

The chain carries TRBV12-3 or TRBV12-4 and TRBJ1-1; 9 bases agree with TRBD1. There are 13 residues in the CDR3. V dropped 5 bases and J dropped 8; count of bases not matched to a gene: 6. The CDR3 bases are TGTGCCAGCAGTGCGGGACAGGGTAGAGAAGCTTTCTTT. Translating it yields CASSAGQGREAFF.

The V gene is TRBV5-1, the J gene TRBJ2-2; tentative D call: TRBD2 (6 bases). V was trimmed by 4 bases and J by 1 base, leaving 14 bases between them. This CDR3 comprises 16 residues. Germline V gene sequence: CDR1 SGHRS, CDR2 YFSETQ. CDR3 region: CASSPRRGRNTGELFF. In DNA form, the CDR3 reads TGCGCCAGCAGCCCACGACGGGGGAGGAACACCGGGGAGCTGTTTTTT.

The gene calls are TRBV5-4 and TRBJ2-3; TRBD2 aligns across 10 bases. CDR3 length: 14 amino acids. Germline V gene sequence: CDR1 SGHNT, CDR2 YYREEE (reference sequence). Trimming removed 3 bases from V and 4 bases from J; junction bases left unmatched: 2. The DNA for the CDR3 is TGTGCCAGCAGCTCTAGCGGGGGAGCAGATACGCAGTATTTT. Translation: CASSSSGGADTQYF.

This chain joins TRBV9 and TRBJ1-4; 11 bases agree with TRBD1. Germline assignment: CDR1 SGDLS and CDR2 YYNGEE. The junction had 7 bases not matched to a gene; V was cut back by 4 bases and J by 8 bases. CDR3 length equals 15 residues. CDR3 in DNA: TGTGCCAGCAGCCCAAGAGGGACAGGGGGGGAAAAACTGTTTTTT. Translation gives CASSPRGTGGEKLFF. Filled out from reference TRBV9 and TRBJ1-4, the complete variable domain reads DSGVTQTPKHLITATGQRVTLRCSPRSGDLSVYWYQQSLDQGLQFLIQYYNGEERAKGNILERFSAQQFPDLHSELNLSSLELGDSALYFCASSPRGTGGEKLFFGSGTQLSVL.

Here the CDR3 reads CASSYSREGAGYTF. The CDR3 bases are TGTGCCAGCAGTTACTCGAGAGAGGGGGCCGGCTACACCTTC. The genes are TRBV6-5 and TRBJ1-2; 7 positions agree with TRBD1. J gave up 8 bases and V 0 bases, and 6 bases lay outside the gene matches. CDR3 length: 14 residues. Per the germline V gene, CDR1 is MNHEY and CDR2 is SVGAGI.

J is TRBJ2-1 and V is TRBV28; 10 nucleotides line up with TRBD2. The length of the CDR3 is 16 residues. Per the germline V gene, CDR1 is MDHEN and CDR2 is SYDVKM. After removal of 4 bases from V and 0 bases from J, the junction contained 3 bases not matched to a gene. CDR3 DNA sequence: TGTGCCAGCAGTTACCAGCGGGGGGGCTCCTACAATGAGCAGTTCTTC. Protein sequence: CASSYQRGGSYNEQFF.

The chain uses TRBV6-5 and TRBJ1-4; the match to TRBD1 covers 10 bases. J gave up 7 bases and V 4 bases, and 0 bases lay outside the gene matches. The germline gives CDR1 MNHEY, CDR2 SVGAGI. The CDR3 is 13 amino acids. CDR3 protein: CASSWDRGEKLFF. The DNA of the CDR3 is TGTGCCAGCAGTTGGGACAGGGGTGAAAAACTGTTTTTT.

The genes are TRBV9 and TRBJ2-7, with 10 bases lining up with TRBD2. V trimming: 5 bases; J trimming: 12 bases; junction bases outside the gene matches: 8. Germline V gives CDR1 SGDLS, CDR2 YYNGEE. This CDR3 has 12 amino acids. DNA for the CDR3: TGTGCCAGCAGGCGACTAGCGGGCTTTATGTACTTC. Amino acid sequence: CASRRLAGFMYF.

The chain uses TRBV15 and TRBJ1-3; D not resolved. The CDR3 covers 16 residues. The V end lost 1 base, the J end lost 2 bases, and 12 bases lay between the germline ends. Germline lookup yields CDR1 LNHNV and CDR2 YYDKDF (reference sequence). The CDR3 bases are TGTGCCACCAGCAGAGGTCCGACAAATACTGGAAACACCATATATTTT. It encodes CATSRGPTNTGNTIYF.

Sample share makes this clone medium-sized. This chain links TRBV28 with TRBJ1-5, with 7 bases aligning to TRBD1. Germline CDR1 reads MDHEN; CDR2 reads SYDVKM. Trimming at V came to 6 bases and at J to 3 bases, leaving 8 bases not matched to a gene. The CDR3 runs 15 residues. The CDR3 protein is CASRPTGMYNQPQHF. CDR3 DNA: TGTGCCAGCAGACCGACAGGGATGTACAATCAGCCCCAGCATTTT.

This chain connects TRBV2 to TRBJ1-3, with 7 bases fitting TRBD1. The germline gives CDR1 SNHLY, CDR2 FYNNEI. Germline trimming cut 7 bases from V and 1 base from J; bases unmatched to any gene: 10. The CDR3 sequence is 16 residues long. The CDR3 DNA reads TGTGCCAGCAATCCAAGGGGGCTCTTGTCTGGAAACACCATATATTTT. It is translated as CASNPRGLLSGNTIYF.

This clone was seen a few times. This chain joins TRBV7-2 and TRBJ1-1; D not certain. The germline gives CDR1 SGHTA, CDR2 FQGNSA. V gave up 0 bases and J gave up 1 base, with 9 bases separating them. There are 15 residues in the CDR3. The CDR3 sequence: CASSLAPRQNTEAFF. The CDR3 nucleotides are TGTGCCAGCAGCTTAGCGCCCAGGCAGAACACTGAAGCTTTCTTT.

The J gene is TRBJ2-3, the V gene TRBV7-8; TRBD1 is a possible D gene (6 bases). Looked up from germline, CDR1 is SGHVS and CDR2 is FQNEAQ. The CDR3 totals 12 residues. Trimming left V 5 bases short and J 8 bases short, with 11 bases between. Written as DNA, the CDR3 is TGTGCCAGCAGCCCTGGGGACATTACGCAGTATTTT. This translates into CASSPGDITQYF. Supplemented by reference TRBV7-8 and TRBJ2-3, the full variable domain reads GAGVSQSPRYKVAKRGQDVALRCDPISGHVSLFWYQQALGQGPEFLTYFQNEAQLDKSGLPSDRFFAERPEGSVSTLKIQRTQQEDSAVYLCASSPGDITQYFGPGTRLTVL.

The chain uses TRBV29-1 and TRBJ2-7, with D perhaps TRBD2 (6 bases). The CDR3 spans 11 residues. Germline values: CDR1 SQVTM, CDR2 ANQGSEA. V was clipped by 6 bases and J by 6 bases, with 12 bases between them. CDR3 loop: CSVASSAEQYF. DNA for the CDR3: TGCAGCGTCGCATCTAGCGCCGAGCAGTACTTC.

Of note for this clone: Other DNA sequences within the sample encode an identical CDR3. The V call is TRBV7-9, the J call TRBJ1-5; a possible D gene is TRBD1 (6 bases). V gave up 1 base and J gave up 2 bases, with 9 bases separating them. CDR3 size: 15 residues. Germline V gene lookup returns CDR1 SEHNR and CDR2 FQNEAQ (reference sequence). The CDR3 sequence: CASSLEGGGNQPQHF. In DNA form, the CDR3 reads TGTGCCAGCAGCTTAGAAGGGGGGGGCAATCAGCCCCAGCATTTT.

This chain links TRBV27 with TRBJ2-2; 10 positions agree with TRBD1. CDR1 and CDR2 (germline): MNHEY, SMNVEV (reference sequence). The trim removed 3 bases at V and 9 bases at J, leaving 10 bases unmatched. This CDR3 comprises 16 residues. This CDR3 reads CASSLSGTGVSRELFF. The CDR3 DNA reads as TGTGCCAGCAGTTTGTCCGGGACAGGGGTTTCCCGGGAGCTGTTTTTT.

V gene TRBV28 combines with J gene TRBJ2-7, with 8 positions matching TRBD1. V was pared by 7 bases and J by 4 bases, with 12 bases of the junction left unmatched. The CDR3 length is 15 residues. The germline V gene has CDR1 MDHEN and CDR2 SYDVKM. The DNA for the CDR3 is TGTGCCAGCACCCTTAGACAGGGGAACATTTACGAGCAGTACTTC. It yields the protein CASTLRQGNIYEQYF.

The rearrangement joins TRBV9 to TRBJ2-7; 13 nucleotides line up with TRBD2. The CDR3 length is 16 residues. Trimming took 4 bases from V and 3 from J; bases not matched to a gene: 7. The germline V gene has CDR1 SGDLS and CDR2 YYNGEE. This CDR3 is CASSSGTSGAIYEQYF. The DNA of the CDR3 is TGTGCCAGCAGCTCCGGGACTAGCGGGGCTATCTACGAGCAGTACTTC.

This clone was seen a few times. The CDR3 DNA is TGTGCCAGCAGCTGGGGACAGACGGGCATGAACACTGAAGCTTTCTTT. It is translated as CASSWGQTGMNTEAFF. The chain carries TRBV7-9 and TRBJ1-1; 7 bases align to TRBD1. The junction had 8 bases not matched to a gene; V was cut back by 4 bases and J by 0 bases. The CDR3 runs to 16 residues. Germline lookup yields CDR1 SEHNR and CDR2 FQNEAQ (reference sequence).

The chain combines TRBV7-9 with TRBJ1-2, with unresolved D. The length of the CDR3 is 12 residues. The V gene lost 3 bases and the J gene lost 7 bases, with 9 bases spanning the gap. The germline V gene has CDR1 SEHNR and CDR2 FQNEAQ (reference sequence). In DNA, the CDR3 is TGTGCCAGCAGCTTCGGGGAAGCTGGCTACACCTTC. The encoded protein is CASSFGEAGYTF. The full variable domain, in which reference TRBV7-9 and TRBJ1-2 provide the parts outside the CDR3, is DTGVSQNPRHKITKRGQNVTFRCDPISEHNRLYWYRQTLGQGPEFLTYFQNEAQLEKSRLLSDRFSAERPKGSFSTLEIQRTEQGDSAMYLCASSFGEAGYTFGSGTRLTVV.

This clone was detected only a few times. The gene calls are TRBV3-1 (or the pseudogene TRBV3-2) and TRBJ1-1; no definite D call. V was clipped by 1 base and J by 1 base, with 10 bases between them. The CDR3 extends over 15 amino acids. Looked up from germline, CDR1 is LGHDT and CDR2 is YNNKEL (reference sequence). The CDR3 loop is CASSQGEERNTEAFF. CDR3 DNA: TGTGCCAGCAGCCAAGGGGAGGAGAGGAACACTGAAGCTTTCTTT.

The chain has TRBV28 and TRBJ1-4; D unresolved. Trimming shortened V by 5 bases and J by 4 bases, and 14 bases separated the two germline ends. CDR1 and CDR2 from the germline V gene are MDHEN and SYDVKM. The length of the CDR3 is 15 residues. The CDR3 loop reads CASSPSGGSNEKLFF. DNA of the CDR3: TGTGCCAGCAGTCCCTCGGGTGGGAGTAATGAAAAACTGTTTTTT.

The sample holds a few counts of this clone. This sequence joins TRBV5-6 and TRBJ2-7; TRBD2 matches at 8 bases. Trimming at V came to 4 bases and at J to 6 bases, leaving 15 bases not matched to a gene. This CDR3 region has 16 residues. The germline CDR1 and CDR2 sequences are SGHDT and YYEEEE. In DNA, the CDR3 is TGTGCCAGCAGCCGGCAACTTAGGCGGGGGGCCCCCGAGCAGTACTTC. It specifies CASSRQLRRGAPEQYF. The full variable domain, its missing parts supplied by reference TRBV5-6 and TRBJ2-7, is DAGVTQSPTHLIKTRGQQVTLRCSPKSGHDTVSWYQQALGQGPQFIFQYYEEEERQRGNFPDRFSGHQFPNYSSELNVNALLLGDSALYLCASSRQLRRGAPEQYFGPGTRLTVT.

The rearrangement uses TRBV24-1 and TRBJ1-1, with D possibly being TRBD1 (6 bases). V lost 4 bases and J 6 bases, leaving 14 bases between the germline ends. Germline CDR1 KGHDR, CDR2 SFDVKD. The CDR3 is 14 residues long. The CDR3 nucleotides are TGTGCCACCAGTGACCGCGGCAGGGGAGCTGAAGCTTTCTTT. The encoded protein is CATSDRGRGAEAFF.

The chain is built from TRBV5-4 and TRBJ1-6; D possibly corresponds to TRBD1 (6 bases). This CDR3 spans 14 amino acids. Germline V gene lookup returns CDR1 SGHNT and CDR2 YYREEE (reference sequence). Trimming shortened V by 0 bases and J by 10 bases, and 11 bases separated the two germline ends. CDR3 nucleotides: TGTGCCAGCAGCTTGGACAGGGATCACTCACCCCTCCACTTT. Protein product: CASSLDRDHSPLHF. The variable domain in full, completed from reference TRBV5-4 and TRBJ1-6, reads ETGVTQSPTHLIKTRGQQVTLRCSSQSGHNTVSWYQQALGQGPQFIFQYYREEENGRGNFPPRFSGLQFPNYSSELNVNALELDDSALYLCASSLDRDHSPLHFGNGTRLTVT.

The chain links TRBV19 to TRBJ1-5; 8 bases match TRBD1. Germline trimming cut 3 bases from V and 2 bases from J; bases unmatched to any gene: 3. Germline values: CDR1 LNHDA, CDR2 SQIVND (reference sequence). The CDR3 covers 15 residues. The DNA for the CDR3 is TGTGCCAGTAGTATGGGGACAGGCCGCAATCAGCCCCAGCATTTT. Its protein product is CASSMGTGRNQPQHF.

This sequence joins TRBV19 and TRBJ2-7; 8 bases align to TRBD2. This CDR3 is 14 amino acids long. Germline assignment: CDR1 LNHDA and CDR2 SQIVND (reference sequence). V shed 7 bases and J 3 bases; nucleotides not matched to a gene: 8. The CDR3: CASNRGGLSYEQYF. The CDR3 nucleotides are TGTGCCAGTAACCGGGGGGGACTGAGCTACGAGCAGTACTTC.

The chain employs TRBV19 and TRBJ2-6; weak D call: TRBD1 (6 bases). CDR3 length: 16 amino acids. CDR1 and CDR2 (germline): LNHDA, SQIVND (reference sequence). V was cut by 6 bases and J by 1 base, with 13 bases left in between. DNA for the CDR3: TGTGCCAGTAGAGGAGACAGGCCGTCTGGGGCCAACGTCCTGACTTTC. Amino acids: CASRGDRPSGANVLTF.

The chain carries TRBV11-2 and TRBJ2-1; 9 bases match TRBD1. The CDR3 extends over 15 amino acids. Germline V gene data show CDR1 as SGHAT and CDR2 as FQNNGV. Germline trimming cut 5 bases from V and 6 bases from J; bases unmatched to any gene: 8. The CDR3 DNA sequence: TGTGCCAGCAGCCTGGGACAGGGTAGTAGCAATGAGCAGTTCTTC. This gives the protein CASSLGQGSSNEQFF.

The CDR3 loop reads CASSSLSWTSNSPLHF. The CDR3 DNA follows: TGTGCCAGCAGCTCCCTGTCGTGGACAAGTAATTCACCCCTCCACTTT. The chain employs TRBV7-8 and TRBJ1-6, with D perhaps TRBD1 (5 bases). The V end was cut by 4 bases, the J end by 6 bases, with 16 bases between. Germline CDR1 and CDR2: SGHVS and FQNEAQ. This CDR3 has 16 residues.